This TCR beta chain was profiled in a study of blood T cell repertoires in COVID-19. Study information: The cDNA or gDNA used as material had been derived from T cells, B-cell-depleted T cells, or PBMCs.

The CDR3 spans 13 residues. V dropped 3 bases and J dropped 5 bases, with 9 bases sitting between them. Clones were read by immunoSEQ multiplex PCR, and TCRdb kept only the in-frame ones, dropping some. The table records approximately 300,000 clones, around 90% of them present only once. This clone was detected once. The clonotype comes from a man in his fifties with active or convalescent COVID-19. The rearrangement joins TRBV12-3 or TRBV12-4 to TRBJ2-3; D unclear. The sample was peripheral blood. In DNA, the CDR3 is TGTGCCAGCAGTTTGGAGTTTCAAGATACGCAGTATTTT. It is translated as CASSLEFQDTQYF.